The 32 T cell receptor beta chains below all came from one sample that was sequenced in a study of T cells in Graves' hyperthyroidism and ophthalmopathy. Amplification of TCR beta CDR3 regions was performed using RNA transcripts as template. First-round RT-PCR of the TCR CDR3 relied on the HTBI primer set. TCRdb processed the multiplex PCR reads anew with MiXCR; each CDR3 protein has one entry. The sample has hundreds of thousands of distinct CDR3 sequences; around 21% are singletons. The sample taken for sequencing was blood. The origin of the receptors is a man aged 25-40 years with Graves' ophthalmopathy.

The rearrangement uses TRBV15 and TRBJ1-5; D possibly corresponds to TRBD1 (6 bases). This CDR3 region has 14 residues. CDR1 LNHNV and CDR2 YYDKDF come from the germline V gene (reference sequence). Trimming removed 0 bases from V and 6 bases from J, with 9 bases in between. Here the CDR3 reads CATSRDQGSQPQHF. DNA for the CDR3: TGTGCCACCAGCAGAGATCAGGGGAGTCAGCCCCAGCATTTT.

This clonotype was seen repeatedly, ten times or more. The J gene is TRBJ1-1, the V gene TRBV7-9, with D possibly being TRBD1 (6 bases). Trimming removed 5 bases from V and 0 bases from J, with 13 bases in between. The CDR3 consists of 15 residues. CDR1 is SEHNR and CDR2 is FQNEAQ in the germline V gene (reference sequence). The CDR3 nucleotides read TGTGCCAGCAGCCCCCCGGGACAATTGAACACTGAAGCTTTCTTT. Translated, it gives CASSPPGQLNTEAFF.

Many counts were recorded for this clonotype. CDR3 in DNA: TGTGCCAGCAGCCGACTGGGGGGCGGTGAAAAACTGTTTTTT. It translates to CASSRLGGGEKLFF. This chain uses TRBV28 with TRBJ1-4, with D maybe TRBD1 (6 bases). Germline assignment: CDR1 MDHEN and CDR2 SYDVKM. V was pared by 6 bases and J by 7 bases, with 15 bases between. This CDR3 region has 14 residues.

V and J are TRBV4-3 and TRBJ1-1; D gene uncertain. This CDR3 contains 13 residues. V lost 0 bases and J 8 bases, leaving 10 bases between the germline ends. Germline V gene data show CDR1 as LGHNA and CDR2 as YSLEER. The CDR3 loop reads CASSQEARSEAFF. Written as DNA, the CDR3 is TGCGCCAGCAGCCAAGAAGCTAGGTCGGAAGCTTTCTTT.

This clonotype was detected a few times. V gene TRBV7-2 combines with J gene TRBJ1-3; the D gene is possibly TRBD1 (5 bases). Germline CDR1 and CDR2: SGHTA and FQGNSA. Deletions cut 5 bases from V and 4 bases from J, with 12 bases between. CDR3 length: 14 amino acids. CDR3 DNA sequence: TGTGCCAGCAGCCCCGAGGACATCGGAAACACCATATATTTT. As protein: CASSPEDIGNTIYF.

This chain uses TRBV5-4 with TRBJ1-2; D might be TRBD1 (6 bases). Germline assignment: CDR1 SGHNT and CDR2 YYREEE (reference sequence). The CDR3 has 16 amino acids. Trimming left V 0 bases short and J 7 bases short, with 19 bases between. Here the CDR3 reads CASSLGEGRGATGYTF. The CDR3 coding sequence is TGTGCCAGCAGCTTGGGGGAGGGCAGGGGCGCTACTGGCTACACCTTC. The entire variable domain, with the rest obtained from reference TRBV5-4 and TRBJ1-2, is as follows: ETGVTQSPTHLIKTRGQQVTLRCSSQSGHNTVSWYQQALGQGPQFIFQYYREEENGRGNFPPRFSGLQFPNYSSELNVNALELDDSALYLCASSLGEGRGATGYTFGSGTRLTVV.

This clonotype was found a few times. The V and J genes are TRBV7-9 and TRBJ2-2, with TRBD2 matching over 12 bases. CDR1 is SEHNR, CDR2 FQNEAQ, per germline (reference sequence). V shed 5 bases and J 6 bases; nucleotides not matched to a gene: 4. This CDR3 has 15 amino acids. CDR3 protein: CASSLTSGRAGELFF. The CDR3 bases are TGTGCCAGCAGCCTGACTAGCGGGAGAGCCGGGGAGCTGTTTTTT.

The V and J genes are TRBV7-6 and TRBJ2-2; no clear D. The V end lost 1 base, the J end lost 2 bases, and 8 bases lay between the germline ends. CDR1 SGHVS and CDR2 FNYEAQ come from the germline V gene. There are 15 residues in the CDR3. Written as DNA, the CDR3 is TGTGCCAGCAGCTTAGGAACAGATAACACCGGGGAGCTGTTTTTT. It yields the protein CASSLGTDNTGELFF.

This clonotype was counted ten times or more. The chain is built from TRBV9 and TRBJ2-7; D might be TRBD2 (5 bases). Germline CDR1 is SGDLS and CDR2 is YYNGEE. V dropped 3 bases and J dropped 5 bases, with 15 bases sitting between them. The CDR3 covers 14 residues. The CDR3 sequence is CASSAYGRFDEQYF. CDR3 DNA sequence: TGTGCCAGCAGCGCGTATGGGAGATTCGACGAGCAGTACTTC. The whole variable domain, filled in from reference TRBV9 and TRBJ2-7, reads DSGVTQTPKHLITATGQRVTLRCSPRSGDLSVYWYQQSLDQGLQFLIQYYNGEERAKGNILERFSAQQFPDLHSELNLSSLELGDSALYFCASSAYGRFDEQYFGPGTRLTVT.

This clonotype appeared a few times. The chain joins TRBV28 to TRBJ2-3, with a possible D match to TRBD2 (6 bases). The CDR3 is 16 amino acids. V dropped 3 bases and J dropped 0 bases, with 13 bases sitting between them. CDR1 is MDHEN and CDR2 is SYDVKM in the germline V gene. DNA of the CDR3: TGTGCCAGCAGTTTCCCTATAGCGGCTAGCACAGATACGCAGTATTTT. It yields the protein CASSFPIAASTDTQYF.

This clonotype was recorded at least ten times. The chain carries TRBV7-3 and TRBJ2-3, with D uncertain. The length of the CDR3 is 13 residues. Germline loops: CDR1 SGHTA, CDR2 FQGTGA. Trimming removed 1 base at V and 5 bases at J, with 7 bases between. This CDR3 is CASSLRNGDTQYF. CDR3 bases: TGTGCCAGCAGCTTAAGGAACGGAGATACGCAGTATTTT.

V usage is TRBV20-1 and J usage is TRBJ2-3; TRBD1 is a possible D gene (6 bases). V was shortened by 6 bases and J by 2 bases, with 15 bases between the two germline ends. Germline CDR1 reads DFQATT; CDR2 reads SNEGSKA (reference sequence). The CDR3 totals 14 residues. The CDR3 nucleotides are TGCAGTGCGCCCCGGGACACGGACACAGATACGCAGTATTTT. It codes for CSAPRDTDTDTQYF.

In its sample, this clonotype was seen many times. The chain is built from TRBV24-1 and TRBJ2-1, with 14 bases fitting TRBD2. The CDR3 is 17 amino acids. The V gene end was trimmed by 5 bases and the J gene end by 5 bases; junction bases not matched to a gene: 7. Germline lookup yields CDR1 KGHDR and CDR2 SFDVKD. As DNA, the CDR3 is TGTGCCACCAGTGGGACTAGCGGGAGGCCCCAAGACAATGAGCAGTTCTTC. Translating it yields CATSGTSGRPQDNEQFF.

The chain joins TRBV29-1 to TRBJ2-5, with 12 positions matching TRBD1. Germline CDR1 and CDR2: SQVTM and ANQGSEA. The CDR3 spans 16 residues. The V and J ends lost 0 bases and 4 bases, in that order; junction bases with no gene match: 6. The CDR3 DNA follows: TGCAGCGTTGAAGATCTGGGGGACAGGGGGCGAGAGACCCAGTACTTC. It translates to CSVEDLGDRGRETQYF.

The table lists this clonotype with a few counts. The CDR3 here is CASRPSDRLYGYTF. The CDR3 DNA reads TGTGCCAGCAGACCTTCGGACAGGCTGTATGGCTACACCTTC. The V call is TRBV6-1, the J call TRBJ1-2, with 7 bases matching TRBD1. This CDR3 comprises 14 residues. Germline V gene data show CDR1 as MNHNS and CDR2 as SASEGT. J lost 5 bases, V lost 6 bases, and 9 bases had no gene match.

This clonotype has a count of ten or more. This sequence joins TRBV28 and TRBJ2-1; no reliable D call. The germline CDR1 and CDR2 sequences are MDHEN and SYDVKM. The CDR3 covers 14 residues. V shed 3 bases and J shed 5 bases, with 11 bases lying between them. The CDR3 here is CASSFPRRDNEQFF. The CDR3 nucleotides are TGTGCCAGCAGTTTCCCTCGACGTGACAATGAGCAGTTCTTC.

This clonotype was observed a handful of times. This rearrangement joins TRBV25-1 to TRBJ1-2; 7 nucleotides line up with TRBD1. From germline, CDR1 is MGHDK and CDR2 SYGVNS. V lost 4 bases, J lost 6 bases, and 5 bases stayed unmatched. The CDR3 has 13 amino acids. The CDR3: CASSADRFHGYTF. The CDR3 coding sequence is TGTGCCAGCAGTGCGGACAGGTTTCATGGCTACACCTTC.

The rearrangement uses TRBV27 and TRBJ1-1; 8 nucleotides align to TRBD1. This CDR3 has 15 residues. The germline V gene encodes CDR1 MNHEY and CDR2 SMNVEV (reference sequence). The junction had 2 bases not matched to a gene; V was cut back by 0 bases and J by 2 bases. In DNA, the CDR3 is TGTGCCAGCAGTTTATCGGCAGGGGGCAACACTGAAGCTTTCTTT. Its protein is CASSLSAGGNTEAFF.

This clonotype was observed at least ten times. For the CDR3, the DNA is TGTGCCAGCAGCGTACTACCGGGACAGAGTCAAGAGACCCAGTACTTC. Protein sequence: CASSVLPGQSQETQYF. V and J are TRBV7-8 and TRBJ2-5, with TRBD1 matching 7 bases. The J segment lost 2 bases and the V segment lost 5 bases, leaving 11 bases of the junction unmatched. Germline CDR1 reads SGHVS; CDR2 reads FQNEAQ. CDR3 length: 16 amino acids.

The chain uses TRBV30 and TRBJ2-7, with D hard to call. V shed 3 bases and J shed 3 bases, with 15 bases lying between them. Looked up from germline, CDR1 is GTSNPN and CDR2 is SVGIG (reference sequence). CDR3 length equals 14 residues. Here the CDR3 reads CAWSPKTVFYEQYF. In nucleotides, the CDR3 is TGTGCCTGGAGCCCCAAGACTGTATTCTACGAGCAGTACTTC.

This chain links TRBV6-1 with TRBJ2-1; 7 nucleotides line up with TRBD2. V was clipped by 2 bases and J by 5 bases; unmatched bases: 6. Germline V gene sequence: CDR1 MNHNS, CDR2 SASEGT. CDR3 length: 15 amino acids. The CDR3 loop reads CASSEHGGGNNEQFF. CDR3 DNA sequence: TGTGCCAGCAGTGAACATGGCGGGGGAAACAATGAGCAGTTCTTC.

The gene calls are TRBV5-1 and TRBJ1-3; 10 bases match TRBD1. V lost 5 bases, J lost 2 bases, and 7 bases stayed unmatched. The CDR3 totals 16 residues. Germline CDR1 SGHRS, CDR2 YFSETQ. CDR3 nucleotides: TGCGCCAGCAGAAGGGGACAGGGGTCGGCTGGAAACACCATATATTTT. Protein: CASRRGQGSAGNTIYF.

The chain is built from TRBV7-9 and TRBJ2-7; the D gene could be TRBD1 or TRBD2 (5 bases each). V lost 1 base to trimming and J lost 9 bases, with 16 bases between them. The CDR3 is 14 amino acids. Germline-derived CDR1 and CDR2 are SEHNR and FQNEAQ (reference sequence). This CDR3 is CASSLEGTPTGQYF. The CDR3 DNA reads as TGTGCCAGCAGCTTAGAAGGGACGCCAACCGGGCAGTACTTC.

V gene TRBV3-1 combines with J gene TRBJ2-1; 13 positions match TRBD2. J lost 6 bases, V lost 1 base, and 9 bases had no gene match. CDR1 and CDR2 (germline): LGHDT, YNNKEL (reference sequence). The CDR3 loop spans 18 amino acids. The CDR3 is CASSQALRGLAGLNEQFF. In DNA, the CDR3 is TGTGCCAGCAGCCAAGCGCTAAGGGGACTAGCGGGACTCAATGAGCAGTTCTTC.

This clonotype came up a few times. V is TRBV11-2 and J is TRBJ1-4, with a possible D match to TRBD1 (6 bases). CDR3 length: 14 amino acids. Germline assignment: CDR1 SGHAT and CDR2 FQNNGV. Trimming cost V 5 bases and J 7 bases, with 14 bases left between them. In DNA form, the CDR3 reads TGTGCCAGCAGCCGAGCAGGGGTGGTTGAAAAACTGTTTTTT. The encoded protein is CASSRAGVVEKLFF.

The rearrangement uses TRBV9 and TRBJ1-5; a possible D gene is TRBD1 (6 bases). CDR1 SGDLS and CDR2 YYNGEE come from the germline V gene. The CDR3 spans 15 residues. V was clipped by 3 bases and J by 1 base, with 11 bases between them. CDR3 residues: CASSEDTGSNQPQHF. The CDR3 bases are TGTGCCAGCAGCGAAGATACAGGGAGCAATCAGCCCCAGCATTTT.

This chain links TRBV6-2 or TRBV6-3 with TRBJ2-4, with D perhaps matching TRBD2 (5 bases). V lost 2 bases and J lost 1, with 12 bases in between. This CDR3 is 16 amino acids long. Per germline, CDR1 MNHEY and CDR2 SVGEGT. The CDR3 protein is CASSYLGGPAKNIQYF. The CDR3 DNA reads TGTGCCAGCAGTTACCTCGGCGGGCCTGCCAAAAACATTCAGTACTTC.

This clonotype occurred many times. The V call is TRBV6-2 or TRBV6-3, the J call TRBJ2-5; TRBD1 might be the D (6 bases). CDR1 and CDR2 from the germline V gene are MNHEY and SVGEGT. The CDR3 totals 15 residues. The ends were cut back, 6 bases at V and 5 bases at J, with 19 bases in the middle. The CDR3 coding sequence is TGTGCCAGCAGCACGAGCGGACCTACAGGGGAGACCCAGTACTTC. It specifies CASSTSGPTGETQYF.

On this clonotype itself: A much larger clone is a single base away; this may be a read error. The V call is TRBV28, the J call TRBJ1-1, with no clear D. Germline V CDR1 and CDR2: MDHEN, SYDVKM. Trimming left V 2 bases short and J 6 bases short, with 7 bases between. This CDR3 is 12 amino acids long. CDR3 in amino acids: CASSLKRSEAFF. In DNA form, the CDR3 reads TGTGCCAGCAGTTTAAAAAGATCTGAAGCTTTCTTT.

This chain connects TRBV27 to TRBJ1-6; TRBD1 agrees at 9 bases. The CDR3 consists of 14 residues. The V and J ends lost 3 bases and 10 bases, in that order; junction bases with no gene match: 4. CDR1 is MNHEY and CDR2 is SMNVEV in the germline V gene (reference sequence). CDR3 in DNA: TGTGCCAGCAGTTTGGGACAGGGAAAGTCACCCCTCCACTTT. It yields the protein CASSLGQGKSPLHF.

The gene calls are TRBV2 and TRBJ2-3; 13 nucleotides align to TRBD2. Trimming cost V 7 bases and J 1 base; bases outside gene matches: 2. CDR1 and CDR2 from the germline V gene are SNHLY and FYNNEI. The CDR3 sequence is 15 residues long. CDR3 residues: CASTGLAGGTDTQYF. DNA of the CDR3: TGTGCCAGCACCGGACTAGCGGGGGGCACAGATACGCAGTATTTT.

This clonotype has a count of ten or more. The chain links TRBV2 to TRBJ2-7; the D gene is possibly TRBD2 (5 bases). V was cut by 1 base and J by 5 bases, with 12 bases left in between. The CDR3 contains 14 residues. Germline V lookup: CDR1 SNHLY, CDR2 FYNNEI. The CDR3 region has the DNA TGTGCCAGCAGTGAAGATAGGGAGTACCACGAGCAGTACTTC. Translated, it gives CASSEDREYHEQYF.